The sequence of this T cell receptor beta chain was determined in a study of response to subunit inactivated influenza vaccine. Study-wide results and limits: The authors put forward the suggestion that each seasonal influenza vaccination may bring in only a limited number of new T cells.

This clonotype showed up many times. Its specificity is not known. TCRdb independently ran MiXCR on the RT-PCR reads; one entry per CDR3 protein. The profile shows some 600,000 distinct CDR3 sequences, approximately 14% of them singletons. The sample consisted of PBMCs from blood, taken around 15 days before vaccination. This clonotype was sampled from a man between 45 and 60 years old who received an inactivated influenza vaccine.

CDR3 DNA: TGTGCCAGCAGCGACTCGGGTTTAGGCGAGCAGTACTTC. Translation: CASSDSGLGEQYF. The rearrangement joins TRBV12-3 or TRBV12-4 to TRBJ2-7; D remains ambiguous. This CDR3 is built from 13 residues. V shed 6 bases and J shed 6 bases, with 15 bases lying between them.